This T cell receptor (beta chain) is drawn from a study of siplizumab effects on memory and regulatory T cells. Study-level points and caveats: It seemed that naive T cells were more diverse than memory cells and were major contributors to the alloresponse. Mappable alloreactive CD4+ clones came from Treg cells 60% to 80% of the time on average with siplizumab, against 26.9% in controls. A minor share of alloreactive clones matched unstimulated subsets.

Sequenced by immunoSEQ multiplex PCR; TCRdb stores in-frame clones only, minus some. The sample lists about 50,000 clones, approximately 84% occurring once. A few donor pairs also had unstimulated CD4+ and CD8+ naive and memory subsets sequenced. This clone was recorded a few times. Its antigen is not known. Germline-derived CDR1 and CDR2 are MNHNS and SASEGT. Trimming cost V 11 bases and J 5 bases, with 16 bases left between them. The CDR3 covers 12 residues. The clonotype was recovered from a human donor in good health. This sequence joins TRBV6-1 and TRBJ2-7, with D tentatively TRBD1 (6 bases). The sequenced material came from naive CD8+ T cells sorted from blood. CDR3 coding DNA: TGTGCCGCTACGGGACACCCCCACGAGCAGTACTTC. This sequence encodes CAATGHPHEQYF.